Shown below are 4 T cell receptor beta chains from a single sample sequenced in a study of blood T cell repertoires in COVID-19. Profiled with immunoSEQ multiplex PCR; TCRdb holds only in-frame clones, not every one. The repertoire holds fewer than 300,000 clones, with 85% to 90% as singletons. Input material: PBMCs or T cells enriched from blood (not recorded which). These receptors were obtained from a man younger than 30 who had recovered from COVID-19.

The chain has TRBV19 and TRBJ2-7; the D gene is possibly TRBD1 (6 bases). Trimming left V 4 bases short and J 3 bases short, with 13 bases between. The CDR3 covers 14 residues. Germline V gene sequence: CDR1 LNHDA, CDR2 SQIVND (reference sequence). The CDR3: CASSTQGQSYEQYF. CDR3 nucleotides: TGTGCCAGTAGTACTCAAGGACAGAGCTACGAGCAGTACTTC.

The gene calls are TRBV12-5 and TRBJ1-4; perhaps TRBD1 as D (5 bases). Germline loops: CDR1 LGHNT, CDR2 FRNRAP. The CDR3 is 14 amino acids. The ends were cut back, 8 bases at V and 2 bases at J, with 12 bases in the middle. CDR3 nucleotides: TGTGCTAGTTCACAGGCTTCTACTAATGAAAAACTGTTTTTT. Translating gives CASSQASTNEKLFF.

The chain joins TRBV23-1 to TRBJ2-1; 8 nucleotides match TRBD1. TRBV23-1 is an ORF, and what it does is uncertain. This CDR3 is 21 amino acids long. V was pared by 6 bases and J by 0 bases, with 22 bases of the junction left unmatched. CDR3 sequence (DNA): TGCGCCAGCAGCCTTGACCGGACAGGGAGAGTTATGTTCGGCTCCTACAATGAGCAGTTCTTC. It encodes CASSLDRTGRVMFGSYNEQFF.

Of note for this clone: Other DNA sequences in the sample encode the same CDR3. The chain employs TRBV18 and TRBJ2-7; 7 nucleotides align to TRBD1. V gave up 6 bases and J gave up 2 bases; unmatched junction bases: 7. The CDR3 is 14 residues long. Per the germline V gene, CDR1 is KGHSH and CDR2 is LQKENI. The CDR3 region has the DNA TGTGCCAGCTCTCCCGGACAGGTAACCTACGAGCAGTACTTC. Translating it yields CASSPGQVTYEQYF. Full variable domain (missing parts from reference TRBV18 and TRBJ2-7): NAGVMQNPRHLVRRRGQEARLRCSPMKGHSHVYWYRQLPEEGLKFMVYLQKENIIDESGMPKERFSAEFPKEGPSILRIQQVVRGDSAAYFCASSPGQVTYEQYFGPGTRLTVT.